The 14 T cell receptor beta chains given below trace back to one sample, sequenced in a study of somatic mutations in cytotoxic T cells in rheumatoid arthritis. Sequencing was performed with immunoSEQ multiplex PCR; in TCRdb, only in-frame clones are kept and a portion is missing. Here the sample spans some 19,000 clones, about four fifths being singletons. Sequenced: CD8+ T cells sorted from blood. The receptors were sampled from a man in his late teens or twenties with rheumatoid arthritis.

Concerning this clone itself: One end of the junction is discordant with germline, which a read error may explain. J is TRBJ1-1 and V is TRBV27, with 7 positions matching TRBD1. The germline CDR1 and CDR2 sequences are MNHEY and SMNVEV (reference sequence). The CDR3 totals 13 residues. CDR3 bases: TGCATGACAGGGAACCTAATGAACACTGAAGCTTTCTTT. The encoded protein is CMTGNLMNTEAFF.

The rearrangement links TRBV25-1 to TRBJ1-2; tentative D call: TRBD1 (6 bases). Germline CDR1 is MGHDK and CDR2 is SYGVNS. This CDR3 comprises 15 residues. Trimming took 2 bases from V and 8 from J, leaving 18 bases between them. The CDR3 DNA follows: TGTGCCAGCAGTGAACGGGCAGGGGAGGTGGGGGGCTACACCTTC. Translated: CASSERAGEVGGYTF.

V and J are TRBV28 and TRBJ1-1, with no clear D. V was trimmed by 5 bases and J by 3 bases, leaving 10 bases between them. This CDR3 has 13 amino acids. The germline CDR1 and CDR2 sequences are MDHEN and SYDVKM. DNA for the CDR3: TGTGCCAGCAGTCCGACAAGTGACACTGAAGCTTTCTTT. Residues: CASSPTSDTEAFF.

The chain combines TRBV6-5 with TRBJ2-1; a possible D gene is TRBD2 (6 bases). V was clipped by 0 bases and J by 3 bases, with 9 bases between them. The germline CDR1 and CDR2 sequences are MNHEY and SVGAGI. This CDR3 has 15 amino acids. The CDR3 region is CASSYSVADYNEQFF. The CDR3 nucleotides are TGTGCCAGCAGTTACTCCGTAGCGGACTACAATGAGCAGTTCTTC.

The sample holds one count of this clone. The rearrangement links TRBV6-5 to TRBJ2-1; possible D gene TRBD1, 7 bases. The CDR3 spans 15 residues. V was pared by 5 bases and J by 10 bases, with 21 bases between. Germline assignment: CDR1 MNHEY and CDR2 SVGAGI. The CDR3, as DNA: TGTGCCAGCAGTCCCCAGGGGGGATTCCCAGTGGAGCAGTTCTTC. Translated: CASSPQGGFPVEQFF.

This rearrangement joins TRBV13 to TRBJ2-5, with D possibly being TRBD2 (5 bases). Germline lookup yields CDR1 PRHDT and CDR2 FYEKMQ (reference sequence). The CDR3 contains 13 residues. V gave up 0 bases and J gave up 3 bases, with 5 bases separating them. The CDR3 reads CASSLGGEETQYF. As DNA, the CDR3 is TGTGCCAGCAGCTTAGGCGGGGAAGAGACCCAGTACTTC.

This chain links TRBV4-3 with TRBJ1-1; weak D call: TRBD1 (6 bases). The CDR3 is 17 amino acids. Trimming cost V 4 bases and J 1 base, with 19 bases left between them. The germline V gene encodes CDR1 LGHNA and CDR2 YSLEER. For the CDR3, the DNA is TGCGCCAGCAGCCCATTTAGGACAGTAAACTCGAACACTGAAGCTTTCTTT. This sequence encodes CASSPFRTVNSNTEAFF.

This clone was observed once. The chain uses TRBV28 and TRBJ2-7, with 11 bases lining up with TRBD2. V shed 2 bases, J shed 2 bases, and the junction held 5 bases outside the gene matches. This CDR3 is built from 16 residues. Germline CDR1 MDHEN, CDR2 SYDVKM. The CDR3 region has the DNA TGTGCCAGCAGTTTACCCTCTAGCGGGGGGACCTACGAGCAGTACTTC. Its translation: CASSLPSSGGTYEQYF.

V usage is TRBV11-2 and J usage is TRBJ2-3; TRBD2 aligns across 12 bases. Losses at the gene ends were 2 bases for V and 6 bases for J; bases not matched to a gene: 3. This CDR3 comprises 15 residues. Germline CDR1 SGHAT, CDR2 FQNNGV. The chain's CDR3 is CASSLLAGGSDTQYF. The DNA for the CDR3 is TGTGCCAGCAGCTTACTAGCGGGGGGGTCCGATACGCAGTATTTT. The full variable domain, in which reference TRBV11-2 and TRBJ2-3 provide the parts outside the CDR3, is EAGVAQSPRYKIIEKRQSVAFWCNPISGHATLYWYQQILGQGPKLLIQFQNNGVVDDSQLPKDRFSAERLKGVDSTLKIQPAKLEDSAVYLCASSLLAGGSDTQYFGPGTRLTVL.

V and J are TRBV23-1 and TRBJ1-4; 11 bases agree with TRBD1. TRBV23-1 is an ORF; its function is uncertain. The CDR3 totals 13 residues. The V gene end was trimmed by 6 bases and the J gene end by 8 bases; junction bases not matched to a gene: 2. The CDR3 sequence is CASRGQGGEKLFF. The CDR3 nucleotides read TGCGCCAGCAGGGGACAGGGGGGGGAAAAACTGTTTTTT.

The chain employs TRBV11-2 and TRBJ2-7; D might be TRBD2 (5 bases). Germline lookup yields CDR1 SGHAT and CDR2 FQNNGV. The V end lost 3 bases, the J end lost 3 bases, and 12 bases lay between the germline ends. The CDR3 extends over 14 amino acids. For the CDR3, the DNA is TGTGCCAGCAGCTTCAGGAGCGGCGTCTACGAGCAGTACTTC. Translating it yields CASSFRSGVYEQYF.

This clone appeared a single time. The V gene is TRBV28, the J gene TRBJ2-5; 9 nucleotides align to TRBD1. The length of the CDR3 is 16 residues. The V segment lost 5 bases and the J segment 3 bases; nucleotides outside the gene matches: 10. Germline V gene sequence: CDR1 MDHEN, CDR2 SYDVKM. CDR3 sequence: CASSKSTGGKKETQYF. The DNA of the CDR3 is TGTGCCAGCAGTAAATCGACAGGGGGGAAAAAAGAGACCCAGTACTTC. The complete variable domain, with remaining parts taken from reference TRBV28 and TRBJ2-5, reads DVKVTQSSRYLVKRTGEKVFLECVQDMDHENMFWYRQDPGLGLRLIYFSYDVKMKEKGDIPEGYSVSREKKERFSLILESASTNQTSMYLCASSKSTGGKKETQYFGPGTRLLVL.

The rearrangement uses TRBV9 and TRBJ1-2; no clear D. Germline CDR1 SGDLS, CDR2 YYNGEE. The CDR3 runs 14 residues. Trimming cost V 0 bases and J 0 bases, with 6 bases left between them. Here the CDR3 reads CASSVAAANYGYTF. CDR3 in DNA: TGTGCCAGCAGCGTAGCGGCGGCTAACTATGGCTACACCTTC.

The CDR3 region has the DNA TGTGCCACCGGGGGGGCCTACGAGCAGTACTTC. This gives the protein CATGGAYEQYF. The chain recombines TRBV7-9 with TRBJ2-7, with TRBD2 identical over 8 bases. From germline, CDR1 is SEHNR and CDR2 FQNEAQ (reference sequence). V lost 10 bases and J lost 2; bases outside the gene matches: 1. This CDR3 is built from 11 residues.